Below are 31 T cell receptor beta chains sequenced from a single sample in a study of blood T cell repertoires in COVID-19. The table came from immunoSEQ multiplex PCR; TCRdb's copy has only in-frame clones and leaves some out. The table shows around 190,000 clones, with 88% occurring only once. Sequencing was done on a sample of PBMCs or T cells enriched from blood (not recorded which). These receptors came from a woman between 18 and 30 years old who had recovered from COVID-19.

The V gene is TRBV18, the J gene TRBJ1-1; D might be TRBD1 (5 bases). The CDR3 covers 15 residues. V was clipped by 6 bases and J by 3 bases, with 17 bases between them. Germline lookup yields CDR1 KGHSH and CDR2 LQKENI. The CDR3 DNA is TGTGCCAGCTCCCCAGGATGGGGGGATGACACTGAAGCTTTCTTT. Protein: CASSPGWGDDTEAFF.

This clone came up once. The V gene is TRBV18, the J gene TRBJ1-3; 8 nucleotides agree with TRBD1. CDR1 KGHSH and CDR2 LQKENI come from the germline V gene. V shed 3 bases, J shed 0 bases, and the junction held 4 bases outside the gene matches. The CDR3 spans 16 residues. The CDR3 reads CASSPGTGLSGNTIYF. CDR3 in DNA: TGTGCCAGCTCACCGGGGACAGGTCTCTCTGGAAACACCATATATTTT.

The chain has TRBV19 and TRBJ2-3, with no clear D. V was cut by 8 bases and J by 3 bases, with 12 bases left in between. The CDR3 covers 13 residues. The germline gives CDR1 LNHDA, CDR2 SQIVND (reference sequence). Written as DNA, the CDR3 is TGTGCCAGTGCCACCACCAGGACAGATACGCAGTATTTT. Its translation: CASATTRTDTQYF.

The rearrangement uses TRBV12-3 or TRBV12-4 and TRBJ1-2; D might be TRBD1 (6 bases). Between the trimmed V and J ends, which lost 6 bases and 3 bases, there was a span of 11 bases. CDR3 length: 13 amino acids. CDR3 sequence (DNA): TGTGCCAGCAGCAAAGACAGGTACTATGGCTACACCTTC. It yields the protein CASSKDRYYGYTF.

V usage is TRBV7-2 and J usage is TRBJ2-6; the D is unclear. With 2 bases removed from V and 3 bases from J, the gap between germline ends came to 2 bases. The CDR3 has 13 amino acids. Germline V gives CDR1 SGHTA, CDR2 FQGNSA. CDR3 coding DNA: TGTGCCAGCAGCTTATATGGGGCCAACGTCCTGACTTTC. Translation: CASSLYGANVLTF. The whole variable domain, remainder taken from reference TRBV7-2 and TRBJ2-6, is GAGVSQSPSNKVTEKGKDVELRCDPISGHTALYWYRQSLGQGLEFLIYFQGNSAPDKSGLPSDRFSAERTGGSVSTLTIQRTQQEDSAVYLCASSLYGANVLTFGAGSRLTVL.

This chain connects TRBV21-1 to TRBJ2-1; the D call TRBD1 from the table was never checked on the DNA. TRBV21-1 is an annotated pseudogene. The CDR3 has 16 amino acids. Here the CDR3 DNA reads TGTGCCAGCAGCAAAGGAATGTCAGGGGAATCCTGTGAGCAGTTCTTC. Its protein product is CASSKGMSGESCEQFF.

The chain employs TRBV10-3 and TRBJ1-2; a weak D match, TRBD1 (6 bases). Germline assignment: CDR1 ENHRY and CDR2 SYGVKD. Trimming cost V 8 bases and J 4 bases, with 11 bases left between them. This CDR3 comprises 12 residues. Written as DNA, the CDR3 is TGTGCCATCGGGACAAAAGTCTATGGCTACACCTTC. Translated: CAIGTKVYGYTF.

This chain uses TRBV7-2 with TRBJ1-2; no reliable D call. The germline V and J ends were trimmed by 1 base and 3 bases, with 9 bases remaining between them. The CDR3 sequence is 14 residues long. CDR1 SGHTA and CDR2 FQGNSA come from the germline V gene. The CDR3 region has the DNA TGTGCCAGCAGCTTAGATCAGGCCTACTATGGCTACACCTTC. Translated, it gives CASSLDQAYYGYTF.

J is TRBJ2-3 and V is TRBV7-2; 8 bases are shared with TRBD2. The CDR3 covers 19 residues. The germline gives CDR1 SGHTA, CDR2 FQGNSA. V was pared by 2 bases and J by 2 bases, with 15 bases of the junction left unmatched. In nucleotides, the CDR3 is TGTGCCAGCAGCTTACTGGCGGGGGGAGCCCGGACGCTCACAGATACGCAGTATTTT. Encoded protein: CASSLLAGGARTLTDTQYF.

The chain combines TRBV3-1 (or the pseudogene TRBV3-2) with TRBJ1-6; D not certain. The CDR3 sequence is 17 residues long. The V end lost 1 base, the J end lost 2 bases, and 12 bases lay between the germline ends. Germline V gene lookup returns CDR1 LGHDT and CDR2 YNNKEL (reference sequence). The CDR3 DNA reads TGTGCCAGCAGCCAAGTCGGGATACGTCCCTATAATTCACCCCTCCACTTT. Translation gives CASSQVGIRPYNSPLHF.

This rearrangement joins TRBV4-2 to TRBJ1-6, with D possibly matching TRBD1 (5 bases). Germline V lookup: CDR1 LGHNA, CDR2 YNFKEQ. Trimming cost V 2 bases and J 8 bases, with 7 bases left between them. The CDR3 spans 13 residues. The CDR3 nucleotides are TGTGCCAGCAGCCAACCCAGGGATTCACCCCTCCACTTT. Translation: CASSQPRDSPLHF.

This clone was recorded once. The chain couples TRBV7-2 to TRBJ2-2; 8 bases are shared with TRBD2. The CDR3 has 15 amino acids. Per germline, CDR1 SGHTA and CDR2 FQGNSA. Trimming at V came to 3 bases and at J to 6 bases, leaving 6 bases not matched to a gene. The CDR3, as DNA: TGTGCCAGCAGCTTCCCCTGGACTAGCCCCGGGGAGCTGTTTTTT. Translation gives CASSFPWTSPGELFF.

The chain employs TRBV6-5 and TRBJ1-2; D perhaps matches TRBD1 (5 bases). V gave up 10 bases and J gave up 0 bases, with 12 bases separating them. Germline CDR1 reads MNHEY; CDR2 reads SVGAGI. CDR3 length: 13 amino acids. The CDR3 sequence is CATRQRPNYGYTF. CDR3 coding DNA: TGTGCCACCCGACAGCGCCCTAACTATGGCTACACCTTC.

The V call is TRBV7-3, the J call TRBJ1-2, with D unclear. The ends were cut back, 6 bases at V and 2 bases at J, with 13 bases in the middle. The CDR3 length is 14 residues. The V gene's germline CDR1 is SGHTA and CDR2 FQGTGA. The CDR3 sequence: CASSPGSGNYGYTF. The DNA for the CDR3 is TGTGCCAGCAGTCCTGGGAGCGGAAACTATGGCTACACCTTC.

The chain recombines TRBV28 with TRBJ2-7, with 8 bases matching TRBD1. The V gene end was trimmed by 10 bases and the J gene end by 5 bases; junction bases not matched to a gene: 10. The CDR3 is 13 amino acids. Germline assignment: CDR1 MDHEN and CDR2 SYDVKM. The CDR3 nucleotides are TGTGCCACCCTGGACAGGGATTATGACGAGCAGTACTTC. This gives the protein CATLDRDYDEQYF.

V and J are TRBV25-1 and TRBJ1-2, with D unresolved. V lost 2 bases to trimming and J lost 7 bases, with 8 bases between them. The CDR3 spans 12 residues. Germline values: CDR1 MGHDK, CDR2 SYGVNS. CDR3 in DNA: TGTGCCAGCAGTGAAGATGGCTTTGGCTACACCTTC. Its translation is CASSEDGFGYTF.

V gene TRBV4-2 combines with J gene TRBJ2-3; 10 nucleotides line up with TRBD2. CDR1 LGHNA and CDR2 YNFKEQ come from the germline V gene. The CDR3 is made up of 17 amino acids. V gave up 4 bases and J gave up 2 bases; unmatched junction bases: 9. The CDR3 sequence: CASSLELAGPSTDTQYF. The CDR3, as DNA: TGTGCCAGCAGCCTGGAACTAGCGGGGCCCTCCACAGATACGCAGTATTTT.

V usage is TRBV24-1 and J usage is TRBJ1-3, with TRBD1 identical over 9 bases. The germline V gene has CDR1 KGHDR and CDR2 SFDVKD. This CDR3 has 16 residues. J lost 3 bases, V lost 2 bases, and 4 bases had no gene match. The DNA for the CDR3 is TGTGCCACCAGTGATTCGACAGGGGGTGGTGGAAACACCATATATTTT. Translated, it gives CATSDSTGGGGNTIYF.

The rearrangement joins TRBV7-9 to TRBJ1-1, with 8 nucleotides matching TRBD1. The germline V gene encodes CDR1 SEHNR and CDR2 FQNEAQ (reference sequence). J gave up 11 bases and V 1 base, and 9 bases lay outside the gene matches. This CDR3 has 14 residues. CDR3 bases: TGTGCCAGCAGCTTAGGGACAGGGATATTCGAGGCTTTCTTT. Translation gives CASSLGTGIFEAFF.

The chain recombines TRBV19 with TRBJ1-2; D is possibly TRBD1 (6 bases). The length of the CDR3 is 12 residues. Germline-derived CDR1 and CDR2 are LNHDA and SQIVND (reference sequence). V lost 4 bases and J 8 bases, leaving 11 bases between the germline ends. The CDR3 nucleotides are TGTGCCAGTAGTAGAACAGGGCGAGGCTACACCTTC. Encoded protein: CASSRTGRGYTF. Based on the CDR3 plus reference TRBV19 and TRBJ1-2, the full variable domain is DGGITQSPKYLFRKEGQNVTLSCEQNLNHDAMYWYRQDPGQGLRLIYYSQIVNDFQKGDIAEGYSVSREKKESFPLTVTSAQKNPTAFYLCASSRTGRGYTFGSGTRLTVV.

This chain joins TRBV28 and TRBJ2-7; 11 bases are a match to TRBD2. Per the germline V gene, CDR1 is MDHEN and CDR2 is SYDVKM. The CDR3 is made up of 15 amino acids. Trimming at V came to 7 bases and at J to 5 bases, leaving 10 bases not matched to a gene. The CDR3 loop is CASTALTSGIDEQYF. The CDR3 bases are TGTGCCAGCACCGCCCTGACTAGCGGGATAGACGAGCAGTACTTC.

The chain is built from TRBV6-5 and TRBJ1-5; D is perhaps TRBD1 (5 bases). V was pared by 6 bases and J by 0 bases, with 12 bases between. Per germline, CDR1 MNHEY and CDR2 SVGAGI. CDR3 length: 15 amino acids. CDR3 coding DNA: TGTGCCAGCAGAAAGGGGCCCTATAGCAATCAGCCCCAGCATTTT. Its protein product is CASRKGPYSNQPQHF.

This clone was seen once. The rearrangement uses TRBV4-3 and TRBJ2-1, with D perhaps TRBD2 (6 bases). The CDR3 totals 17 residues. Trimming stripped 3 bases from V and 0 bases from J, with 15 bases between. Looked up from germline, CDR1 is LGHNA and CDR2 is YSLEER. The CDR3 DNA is TGCGCCAGCAGCCACCAAAAGGAGGGGCGCTCCTACAATGAGCAGTTCTTC. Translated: CASSHQKEGRSYNEQFF.

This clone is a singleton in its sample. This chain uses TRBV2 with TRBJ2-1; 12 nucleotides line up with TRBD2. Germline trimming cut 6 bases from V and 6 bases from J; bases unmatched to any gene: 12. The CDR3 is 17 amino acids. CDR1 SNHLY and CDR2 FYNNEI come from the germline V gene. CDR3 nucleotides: TGTGCCAGCAGCATACAAATACTAGCGGGAGGCGGCAATGAGCAGTTCTTC. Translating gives CASSIQILAGGGNEQFF.

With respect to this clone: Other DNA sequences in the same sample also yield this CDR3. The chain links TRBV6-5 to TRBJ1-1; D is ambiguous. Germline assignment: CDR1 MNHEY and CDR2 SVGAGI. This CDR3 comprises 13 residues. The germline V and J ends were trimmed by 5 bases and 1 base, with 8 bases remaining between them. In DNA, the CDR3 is TGTGCCAGCAGTCCTACAGAGAACACTGAAGCTTTCTTT. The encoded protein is CASSPTENTEAFF.

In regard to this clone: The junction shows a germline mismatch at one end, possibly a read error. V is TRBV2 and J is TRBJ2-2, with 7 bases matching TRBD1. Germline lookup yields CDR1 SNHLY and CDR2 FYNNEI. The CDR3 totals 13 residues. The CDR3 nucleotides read TGTGCCAGCGGGACAGAGACCACCCGGGAGCTGTTTTTT. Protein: CASGTETTRELFF.

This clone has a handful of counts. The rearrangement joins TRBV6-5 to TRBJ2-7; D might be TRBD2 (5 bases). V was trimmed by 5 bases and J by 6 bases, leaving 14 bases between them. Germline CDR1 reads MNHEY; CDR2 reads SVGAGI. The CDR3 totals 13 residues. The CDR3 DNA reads TGTGCCAGCAGTCCTACTAGATCAAGCGAGCAGTACTTC. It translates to CASSPTRSSEQYF.

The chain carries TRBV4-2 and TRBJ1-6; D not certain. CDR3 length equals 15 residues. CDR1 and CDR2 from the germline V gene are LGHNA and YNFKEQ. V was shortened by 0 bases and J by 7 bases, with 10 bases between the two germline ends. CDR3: CASSQDDAVNSPLHF. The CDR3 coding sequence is TGTGCCAGCAGCCAAGATGATGCGGTGAATTCACCCCTCCACTTT.

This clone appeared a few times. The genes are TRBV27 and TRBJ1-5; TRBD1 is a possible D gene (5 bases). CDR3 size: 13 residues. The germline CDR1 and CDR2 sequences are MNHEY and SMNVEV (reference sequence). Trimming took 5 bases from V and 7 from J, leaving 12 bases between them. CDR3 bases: TGTGCCAGCAGTCCTCAGGGTAGCCAGCCCCAGCATTTT. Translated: CASSPQGSQPQHF.

CDR3 sequence (DNA): TGTGCCAGCAGTTTTAGCGGGAGCGGGACAGATACGCAGTATTTT. This sequence encodes CASSFSGSGTDTQYF. The chain combines TRBV28 with TRBJ2-3, with 9 bases fitting TRBD2. This CDR3 is 15 amino acids long. Germline lookup yields CDR1 MDHEN and CDR2 SYDVKM. V was clipped by 3 bases and J by 3 bases; unmatched bases: 4.

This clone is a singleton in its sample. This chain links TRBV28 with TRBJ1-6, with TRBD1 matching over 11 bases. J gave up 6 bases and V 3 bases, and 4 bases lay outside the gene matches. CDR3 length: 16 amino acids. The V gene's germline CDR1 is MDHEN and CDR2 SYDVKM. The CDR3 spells CASSLLDRGLNSPLHF. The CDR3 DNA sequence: TGTGCCAGCAGTTTGCTGGACAGGGGGCTTAATTCACCCCTCCACTTT.